The clone carrying this TCR beta chain was picked up a small number of times. The data stem from a study of blood T cells in healthy people across ages. Primers used in a second PCR of roughly 6 to 12 cycles were a sample-barcoded 5' primer and a J-beta primer mix. TCRdb ran MiXCR on the 5' RACE reads and lists one entry per CDR3 protein. The sample gives about 280,000 distinct CDR3 sequences, 25% to 30% of which show up once; roughly 30% is in the top ten. The CDR3 totals 17 residues. CDR1 SEHNR and CDR2 FQNEAQ come from the germline V gene (reference sequence). The gene calls are TRBV7-9 and TRBJ2-5; 14 bases are shared with TRBD2. Near its end, the DNA agrees better with TRBJ2-1, so the J call may be wrong. This receptor was identified in a woman aged 70 to 79 in good health. Specimen: blood. CDR3 bases: TGTGCCAGCGGACAGTTAGGGACTAGCGGGGGTTCCAATGAGCAGTTCTTC. Translated: CASGQLGTSGGSNEQFF.